Each of the 15 T cell receptor beta chains below was sequenced from the same sample in a study of neurological immune-mediated disorders. TCRdb fed the 5' RACE reads into MiXCR, producing one record per CDR3 protein. The sample comprises nearly 60,000 distinct CDR3 sequences, 3% to 4% of which are singletons, and approximately 6.5% rests with the top ten. Sequencing was performed on PBMCs. The receptors shown here come from a woman aged 55-69 years with multiple sclerosis.

This clonotype appeared many times. The CDR3 is CASSGLAGRGDTQYF. The CDR3 DNA reads TGTGCCAGCAGCGGGCTAGCGGGACGGGGAGATACGCAGTATTTT. The gene calls are TRBV6-1 and TRBJ2-3; 9 bases are shared with TRBD2. V lost 6 bases and J lost 5; bases outside the gene matches: 9. Germline V CDR1 and CDR2: MNHNS, SASEGT. The CDR3 extends over 15 amino acids.

A remark on this clonotype: Being one base from a much bigger clone, this may be a read error. The chain recombines TRBV5-1 with TRBJ2-7; tentatively, D is TRBD1 (5 bases). This CDR3 comprises 13 residues. Germline V lookup: CDR1 SGHRS, CDR2 YFSETQ. CDR3 sequence (DNA): TGCGCCAGCCGACAGAGGACCTACGACGAGAAGTACTTC. Its translation: CASRQRTYDEKYF. The full variable domain, completed using reference TRBV5-1 and TRBJ2-7, is KAGVTQTPRYLIKTRGQQVTLSCSPISGHRSVSWYQQTPGQGLQFLFEYFSETQRNKGNFPGRFSGRQFSNSRSEMNVSTLELGDSALYLCASRQRTYDEKYFGPGTRLTVT.

This clonotype was counted many times. The chain is built from TRBV3-1 and TRBJ2-7, with a possible D match to TRBD2 (6 bases). Germline V gene data show CDR1 as LGHDT and CDR2 as YNNKEL (reference sequence). The CDR3 totals 15 residues. V lost 4 bases to trimming and J lost 3 bases, with 16 bases between them. The DNA of the CDR3 is TGTGCCAGCAGCCCCCCCAGCGGGCTACACTACGAGCAGTACTTC. This sequence encodes CASSPPSGLHYEQYF.

This clonotype was recorded many times. The chain recombines TRBV5-1 with TRBJ2-7; D is ambiguous. The CDR3 loop spans 14 amino acids. Trimming cost V 0 bases and J 0 bases, with 7 bases left between them. CDR1 SGHRS and CDR2 YFSETQ come from the germline V gene. The chain's CDR3 is CASSLGSSSYEQYF. CDR3 nucleotide sequence: TGCGCCAGCAGCTTGGGGTCTAGCTCCTACGAGCAGTACTTC.

This clonotype was observed many times. The chain couples TRBV15 to TRBJ2-3, with 7 bases aligning to TRBD1. The CDR3 is made up of 14 amino acids. The germline V gene encodes CDR1 LNHNV and CDR2 YYDKDF (reference sequence). V dropped 3 bases and J dropped 1; count of bases not matched to a gene: 1. The chain's CDR3 is CATSRDRRTDTQYF. In nucleotides, the CDR3 is TGTGCCACCAGCAGGGACAGGCGCACAGATACGCAGTATTTT.

This clonotype was seen repeatedly, ten times or more. In DNA form, the CDR3 reads TGCGCCAGCAGCTTGGAGTGGAACACTGAAGCTTTCTTT. Amino acid sequence: CASSLEWNTEAFF. The chain has TRBV5-1 and TRBJ1-1, with D unresolved. With 0 bases removed from V and 1 base from J, the gap between germline ends came to 4 bases. The CDR3 has 13 residues. Germline V gives CDR1 SGHRS, CDR2 YFSETQ.

This clonotype was observed many times. V gene TRBV27 combines with J gene TRBJ2-7; D is unresolved. The V end was cut by 5 bases, the J end by 4 bases, with 12 bases between. This CDR3 has 13 amino acids. Germline CDR1 MNHEY, CDR2 SMNVEV (reference sequence). The CDR3 coding sequence is TGTGCCAGCAGTCCCCTCACCTCGTACGAGCAGTACTTC. It is translated as CASSPLTSYEQYF.

The CDR3 DNA reads as TGTGCCAGCGCACCCGAAGGGACATCGACTGAAGCTTTCTTT. Translating it yields CASAPEGTSTEAFF. The genes are TRBV6-4 and TRBJ1-1, with TRBD1 as a possible D gene (6 bases). Germline V CDR1 and CDR2: MRHNA, SNTAGT. The ends were cut back, 8 bases at V and 5 bases at J, with 18 bases in the middle. The CDR3 has 14 amino acids.

V usage is TRBV12-3 or TRBV12-4 and J usage is TRBJ1-1; the D gene is possibly TRBD1 (6 bases). This CDR3 region has 13 residues. V lost 1 base, J lost 10 bases, and 13 bases lay in between. The CDR3 loop reads CASSLGGAGAAFF. CDR3 DNA: TGTGCCAGCAGTTTAGGGGGGGCAGGTGCAGCTTTCTTT.

The rearrangement uses TRBV4-1 and TRBJ1-5; unclear D gene. Between the trimmed V and J ends, which lost 0 bases and 7 bases, there was a span of 10 bases. The CDR3 runs to 14 residues. Germline V gene lookup returns CDR1 MGHRA and CDR2 YSYEKL. CDR3 DNA sequence: TGCGCCAGCAGCCAAGATTTGCGGGTCCAGCCCCAGCATTTT. Translating it yields CASSQDLRVQPQHF.

This clonotype was seen at least ten times. The V call is TRBV29-1, the J call TRBJ2-7; TRBD1 matches 7 bases. V shed 6 bases, J shed 6 bases, and the junction held 14 bases outside the gene matches. Germline CDR1 is SQVTM and CDR2 is ANQGSEA. The CDR3 runs to 14 residues. CDR3 DNA sequence: TGCAGCGTCCAGGGGACAGCCGCTGGCCCCGAGCAGTACTTC. Translated: CSVQGTAAGPEQYF.

This clonotype was seen at least ten times. The V gene is TRBV5-5, the J gene TRBJ2-7, with 8 bases lining up with TRBD1. With V trimmed by 4 bases and J by 1 base, 10 bases remained unmatched. Germline V CDR1 and CDR2: SGHKS, YYEKEE (reference sequence). This CDR3 spans 16 amino acids. The CDR3 loop is CASSLRGDRLSYEQYF. As DNA, the CDR3 is TGTGCCAGCAGCCTAAGGGGGGACAGGCTATCCTACGAGCAGTACTTC.

This clonotype has at least ten counts. The V gene is TRBV5-1, the J gene TRBJ2-6; D remains ambiguous. Germline CDR1 and CDR2: SGHRS and YFSETQ. The CDR3 spans 14 residues. The V and J ends lost 4 bases and 0 bases respectively, with 5 bases between them. The CDR3 DNA sequence: TGCGCCAGCAGCCCATACTCTGGGGCCAACGTCCTGACTTTC. Translating gives CASSPYSGANVLTF.

Ten or more counts support this clonotype. The chain recombines TRBV20-1 with TRBJ2-1; 9 nucleotides align to TRBD2. Germline V CDR1 and CDR2: DFQATT, SNEGSKA (reference sequence). With 2 bases clipped from V and 6 bases from J, the junction kept 11 bases outside the gene matches. The CDR3 is 16 amino acids. CDR3 in DNA: TGCAGTGCTAGACCTAGCGGGATCTTCTTTAGCAATGAGCAGTTCTTC. It codes for CSARPSGIFFSNEQFF.

This clonotype has just a few counts. The chain is built from TRBV27 and TRBJ2-7, with TRBD2 matching over 8 bases. The J segment lost 6 bases and the V segment lost 2 bases, leaving 3 bases of the junction unmatched. This CDR3 region has 13 residues. Germline V CDR1 and CDR2: MNHEY, SMNVEV (reference sequence). The CDR3 reads CASSLGGGPEQYF. The CDR3 DNA is TGTGCCAGCAGTTTAGGCGGGGGGCCCGAGCAGTACTTC.